This section outlines one TCR beta chain sequence together with its context. The data stem from a study of blood T cell repertoires in COVID-19. Across the study: COVID-19 samples collected from the United States, Italy and Spain covered acute and convalescent phases.

Per the study methods: Counts of nucleated cells, estimated from reference gene primer amplification, were obtained. The repertoire was sequenced with immunoSEQ multiplex PCR; TCRdb's copy has only in-frame clones and lacks some. V and J calls plus clone size are reproduced from that table; the DNA served to infer D and trimming. The table lists about 210,000 clones, more than 75% of them singletons. The ends were cut back, 4 bases at V and 3 bases at J, with 13 bases in the middle. Germline V lookup: CDR1 SGHNT, CDR2 YYREEE (reference sequence). There are 14 residues in the CDR3. Sequenced sample: peripheral blood. This chain links TRBV5-4 with TRBJ2-5; no firm D call. This sequence originates from a woman in her 40s with acute or convalescent COVID-19. CDR3 DNA sequence: TGTGCCAGCAGCCTACCCTCAAACGAAGAGACCCAGTACTTC. Amino acid sequence: CASSLPSNEETQYF.